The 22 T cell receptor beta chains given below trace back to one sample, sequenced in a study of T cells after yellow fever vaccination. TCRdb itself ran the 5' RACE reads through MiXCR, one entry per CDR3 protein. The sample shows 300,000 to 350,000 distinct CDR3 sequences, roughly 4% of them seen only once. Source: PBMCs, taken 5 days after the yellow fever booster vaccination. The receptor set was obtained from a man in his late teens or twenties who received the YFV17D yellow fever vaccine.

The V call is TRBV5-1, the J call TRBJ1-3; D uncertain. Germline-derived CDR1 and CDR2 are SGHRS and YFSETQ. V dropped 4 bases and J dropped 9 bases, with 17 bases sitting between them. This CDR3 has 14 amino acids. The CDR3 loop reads CASSPPPPSSTIYF. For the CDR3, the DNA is TGCGCCAGCAGCCCTCCGCCGCCGTCCTCCACCATATATTTT.

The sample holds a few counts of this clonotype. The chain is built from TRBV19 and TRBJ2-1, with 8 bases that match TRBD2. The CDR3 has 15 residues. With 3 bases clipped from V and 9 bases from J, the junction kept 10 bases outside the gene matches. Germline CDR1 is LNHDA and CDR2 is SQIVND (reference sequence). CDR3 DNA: TGTGCCAGTAGTATCCCCAGCGGGGGCTGGGGTGAGCAGTTCTTC. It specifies CASSIPSGGWGEQFF.

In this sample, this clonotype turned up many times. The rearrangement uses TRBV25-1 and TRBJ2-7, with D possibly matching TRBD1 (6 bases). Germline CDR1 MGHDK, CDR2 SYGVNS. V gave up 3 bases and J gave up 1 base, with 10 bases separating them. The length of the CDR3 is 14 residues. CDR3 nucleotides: TGTGCCAGCAGTGAGATGACAGGATCCTACGAGCAGTACTTC. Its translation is CASSEMTGSYEQYF.

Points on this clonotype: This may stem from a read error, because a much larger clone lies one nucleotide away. CDR3 loop: CASKDRGVQETQYF. The CDR3, as DNA: TGTGCCAGCAAGGACAGGGGGGTGCAAGAGACCCAGTACTTC. The chain is built from TRBV5-8 and TRBJ2-5, with 10 bases aligning to TRBD1. CDR1 and CDR2 from the germline V gene are SGHTS and YDEGEE. Losses at the gene ends were 6 bases for V and 2 bases for J; bases not matched to a gene: 4. The CDR3 runs to 14 residues.

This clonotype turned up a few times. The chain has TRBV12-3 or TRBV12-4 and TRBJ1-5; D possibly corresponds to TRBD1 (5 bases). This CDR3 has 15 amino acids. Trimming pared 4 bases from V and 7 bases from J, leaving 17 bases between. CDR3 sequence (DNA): TGTGCCAGCAGTTCGGGACGGGCGGGTGGACAGCCCCAGCATTTT. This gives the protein CASSSGRAGGQPQHF.

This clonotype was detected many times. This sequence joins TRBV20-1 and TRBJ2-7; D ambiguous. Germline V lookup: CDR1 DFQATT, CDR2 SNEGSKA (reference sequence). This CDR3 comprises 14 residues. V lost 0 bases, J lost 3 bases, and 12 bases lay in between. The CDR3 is CSARDLTSLYEQYF. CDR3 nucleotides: TGCAGTGCTAGAGATCTAACCTCCCTCTACGAGCAGTACTTC.

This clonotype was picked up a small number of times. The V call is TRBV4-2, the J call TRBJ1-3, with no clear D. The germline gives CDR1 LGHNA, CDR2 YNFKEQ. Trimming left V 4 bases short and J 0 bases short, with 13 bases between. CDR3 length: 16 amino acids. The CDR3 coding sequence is TGTGCCAGCAGCCCTAATCTACTGAGCTCTGGAAACACCATATATTTT. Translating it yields CASSPNLLSSGNTIYF.

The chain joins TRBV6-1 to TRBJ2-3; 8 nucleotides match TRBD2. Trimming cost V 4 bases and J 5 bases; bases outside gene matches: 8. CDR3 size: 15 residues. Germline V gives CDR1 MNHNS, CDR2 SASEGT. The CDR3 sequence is CASSGTGGPLDTQYF. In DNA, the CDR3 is TGTGCCAGCAGTGGAACGGGGGGGCCTTTAGATACGCAGTATTTT.

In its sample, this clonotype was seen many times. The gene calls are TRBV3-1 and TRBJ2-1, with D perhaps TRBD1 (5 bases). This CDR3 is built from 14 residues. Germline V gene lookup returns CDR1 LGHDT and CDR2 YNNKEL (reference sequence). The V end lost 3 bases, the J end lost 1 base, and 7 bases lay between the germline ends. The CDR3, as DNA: TGTGCCAGCAGCCAGACAGCGTCCTACAATGAGCAGTTCTTC. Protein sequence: CASSQTASYNEQFF.

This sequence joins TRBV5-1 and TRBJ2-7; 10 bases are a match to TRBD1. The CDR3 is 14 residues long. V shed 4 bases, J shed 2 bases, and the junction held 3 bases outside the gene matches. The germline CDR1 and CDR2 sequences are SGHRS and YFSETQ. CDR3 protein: CASSIGTGAYEQYV. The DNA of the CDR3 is TGCGCCAGCAGCATTGGGACAGGGGCCTACGAGCAGTACGTC.

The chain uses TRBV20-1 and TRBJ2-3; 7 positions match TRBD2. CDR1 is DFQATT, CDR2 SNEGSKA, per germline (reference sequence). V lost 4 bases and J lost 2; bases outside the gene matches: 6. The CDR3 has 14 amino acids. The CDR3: CSAITLAVTDTQYF. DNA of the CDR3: TGCAGTGCTATAACTCTAGCGGTCACAGATACGCAGTATTTT.

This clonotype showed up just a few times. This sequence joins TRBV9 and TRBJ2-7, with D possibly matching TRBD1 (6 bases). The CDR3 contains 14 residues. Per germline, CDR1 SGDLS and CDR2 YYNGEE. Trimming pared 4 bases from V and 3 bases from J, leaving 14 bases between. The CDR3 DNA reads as TGTGCCAGCAGCCCACAGACAGGACGCTACGAGCAGTACTTC. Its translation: CASSPQTGRYEQYF. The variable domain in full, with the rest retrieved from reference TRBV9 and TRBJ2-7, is DSGVTQTPKHLITATGQRVTLRCSPRSGDLSVYWYQQSLDQGLQFLIQYYNGEERAKGNILERFSAQQFPDLHSELNLSSLELGDSALYFCASSPQTGRYEQYFGPGTRLTVT.

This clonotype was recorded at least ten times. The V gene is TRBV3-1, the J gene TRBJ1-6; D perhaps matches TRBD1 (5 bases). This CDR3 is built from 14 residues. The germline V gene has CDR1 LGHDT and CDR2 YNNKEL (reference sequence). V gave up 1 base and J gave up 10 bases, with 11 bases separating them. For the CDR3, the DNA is TGTGCCAGCAGCCAAGTTGACAGCAAATCACCCCTCCACTTT. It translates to CASSQVDSKSPLHF.

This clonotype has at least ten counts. The DNA for the CDR3 is TGTGCCAGCAGTTTATCAAGGGATGGCTACACCTTC. This translates into CASSLSRDGYTF. This chain connects TRBV28 to TRBJ1-2; D uncertain. The V end lost 1 base, the J end lost 6 bases, and 6 bases lay between the germline ends. The CDR3 runs to 12 residues. Per germline, CDR1 MDHEN and CDR2 SYDVKM.

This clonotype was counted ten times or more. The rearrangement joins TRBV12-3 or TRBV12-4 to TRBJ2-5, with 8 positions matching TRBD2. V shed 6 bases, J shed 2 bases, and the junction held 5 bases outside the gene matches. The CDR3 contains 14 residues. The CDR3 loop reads CASRPAGGQETQYF. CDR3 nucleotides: TGTGCCAGCAGGCCCGCGGGGGGACAAGAGACCCAGTACTTC.

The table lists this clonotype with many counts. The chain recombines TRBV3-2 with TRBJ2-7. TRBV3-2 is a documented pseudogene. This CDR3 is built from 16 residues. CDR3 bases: TGTGCCAGCAGCCAAGATTTACCGCCTGCTACCTACGAGCAGTACGTC. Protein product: CASSQDLPPATYEQYV.

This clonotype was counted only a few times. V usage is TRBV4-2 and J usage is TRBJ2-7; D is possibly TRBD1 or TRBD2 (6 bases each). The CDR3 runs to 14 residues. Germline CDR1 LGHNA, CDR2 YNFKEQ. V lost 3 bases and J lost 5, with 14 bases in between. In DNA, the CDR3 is TGTGCCAGCAGCCAGGGGGGCGATTCCCACGAGCAGTACTTC. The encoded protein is CASSQGGDSHEQYF.

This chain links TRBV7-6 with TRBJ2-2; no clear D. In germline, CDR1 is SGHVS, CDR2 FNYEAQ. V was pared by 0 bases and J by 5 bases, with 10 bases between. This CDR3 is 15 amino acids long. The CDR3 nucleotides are TGTGCCAGCAGCTTAGCGTCGTCCGGGACCGGGGAGCTGTTTTTT. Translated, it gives CASSLASSGTGELFF.

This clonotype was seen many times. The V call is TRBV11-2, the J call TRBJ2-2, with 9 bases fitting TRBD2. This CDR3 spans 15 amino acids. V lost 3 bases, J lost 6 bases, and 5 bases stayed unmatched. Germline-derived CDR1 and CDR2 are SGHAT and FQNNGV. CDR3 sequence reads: CASSFGGGAAGELFF. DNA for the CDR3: TGTGCCAGCAGCTTCGGCGGGGGGGCCGCCGGGGAGCTGTTTTTT.

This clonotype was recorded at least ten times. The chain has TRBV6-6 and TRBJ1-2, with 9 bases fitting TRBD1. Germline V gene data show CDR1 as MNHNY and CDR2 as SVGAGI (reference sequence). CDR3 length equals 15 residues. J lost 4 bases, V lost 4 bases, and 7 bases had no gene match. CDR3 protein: CASSFPGQGLYGYTF. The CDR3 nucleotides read TGTGCCAGCAGTTTTCCGGGACAGGGCCTCTATGGCTACACCTTC.

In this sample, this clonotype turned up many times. CDR3: CASSGLAGNNEQFF. The CDR3 bases are TGTGCCAGCAGTGGACTAGCGGGTAACAATGAGCAGTTCTTC. The chain couples TRBV6-4 to TRBJ2-1; 10 bases map to TRBD2. The V and J ends lost 4 bases and 5 bases, in that order; junction bases with no gene match: 2. The germline V gene has CDR1 MRHNA and CDR2 SNTAGT. This CDR3 has 14 residues.

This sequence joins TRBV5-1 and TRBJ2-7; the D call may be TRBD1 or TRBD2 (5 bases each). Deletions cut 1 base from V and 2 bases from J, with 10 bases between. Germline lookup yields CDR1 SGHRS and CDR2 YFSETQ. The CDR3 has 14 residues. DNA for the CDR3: TGCGCCAGCAGCTTGCTCGGGGCCACCTACGAGCAGTACTTC. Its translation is CASSLLGATYEQYF.